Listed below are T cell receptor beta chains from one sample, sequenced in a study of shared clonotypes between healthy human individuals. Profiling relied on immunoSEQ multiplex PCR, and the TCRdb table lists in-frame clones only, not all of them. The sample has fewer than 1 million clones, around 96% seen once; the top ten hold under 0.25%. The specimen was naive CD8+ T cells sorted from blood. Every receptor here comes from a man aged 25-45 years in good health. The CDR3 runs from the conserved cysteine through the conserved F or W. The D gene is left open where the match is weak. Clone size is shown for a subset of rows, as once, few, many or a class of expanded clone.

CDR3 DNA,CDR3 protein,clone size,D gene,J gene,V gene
TGTGCCGCCCTTCATGCCGCCAACTATGGCTACACCTTC,CAALHAANYGYTF,-,-,TRBJ1-2,TRBV7-9
TGTGCCAGCAGCCAAGGTCAACTAGCGGGAGCTTACGAGCAGTACTTC,CASSQGQLAGAYEQYF,-,TRBD2,TRBJ2-7,TRBV14
TGTGCCAGCAGTCTGTTAGGGAGGGACAATGAGCAGTTCTTC,CASSLLGRDNEQFF,few,TRBD2,TRBJ2-1,TRBV27
TGTGCCAGCAGTTTAGCCGCCGGTTTCAGGAAACGCTACGAGCAGTACTTC,CASSLAAGFRKRYEQYF,once,-,TRBJ2-7,TRBV27
TGTGCCAGCAGCCCCGGGACTAGCGGGCGGGATGAGCAGTTCTTC,CASSPGTSGRDEQFF,-,TRBD2,TRBJ2-1,TRBV28
TGTGCCAGCACGATGGGGAACACCGGGGAGCTGTTTTTT,CASTMGNTGELFF,-,-,TRBJ2-2,TRBV2
TGTGCCAGCAGCTCGCAAACAGGAAACTCCTACAATGAGCAGTTCTTC,CASSSQTGNSYNEQFF,-,-,TRBJ2-1,TRBV28
TGTGCCAGCTCACCGGGACGAAAAGAGACCCAGTACTTC,CASSPGRKETQYF,-,-,TRBJ2-5,TRBV18
TGTGCCAGCAGTAGACCGGGCGATGAGCAGTTCTTC,CASSRPGDEQFF,-,-,TRBJ2-1,TRBV27
TGTGCCAGCAGCTTAGATCCCGGGACCGAAGAGACCCAGTACTTC,CASSLDPGTEETQYF,once,-,TRBJ2-5,TRBV11-3
TGTGCCAGCAGCCCGACCGACAGACTAGCGGGGGAAGAGACCCAGTACTTC,CASSPTDRLAGEETQYF,-,TRBD2,TRBJ2-5,TRBV7-8
TGCGCCAGCAGCCTCCATCCGAACTACGAGCAGTACTTC,CASSLHPNYEQYF,-,-,TRBJ2-7,TRBV4-1
TGTGCCAGCAGCCCCGGGACTTTCTCTAACTATGGCTACACCTTC,CASSPGTFSNYGYTF,-,-,TRBJ1-2,TRBV7-6
TGTGCCAGCAGCTTAGGTCAGGCGGCGGGAGTCCCGTACTTC,CASSLGQAAGVPYF,-,TRBD2,TRBJ2-7,TRBV13
TGTGCCAGCAGCGCAACGACAGGGTCGAATGAGCAGTTCTTC,CASSATTGSNEQFF,once,TRBD1,TRBJ2-1,TRBV9
TGTGCCAGCAGTCTAGGACTAGCGGGAGATTGGGAAGAGACCCAGTACTTC,CASSLGLAGDWEETQYF,-,TRBD2,TRBJ2-5,TRBV27
TGTGCCACGCCCGGACTAGCGGGAGTCCCCATCGAGCAGTACTTC,CATPGLAGVPIEQYF,-,TRBD2,TRBJ2-7,TRBV28
TGCAGCGTCCCCGTGGCGTCTAGCACAGATACGCAGTATTTT,CSVPVASSTDTQYF,-,-,TRBJ2-3,TRBV29-1
TGTGCCAGCAGCTCCCATGCATTCGGGGCTTCCTACGAGCAGTACTTC,CASSSHAFGASYEQYF,-,-,TRBJ2-7,TRBV7-2
TGTGCCAGCAGCTTACTCATCGGGGACATAAGCACAGATACGCAGTATTTT,CASSLLIGDISTDTQYF,-,-,TRBJ2-3,TRBV11-2
TGTGCCAGTAGTATAATAAGCACCGGGGAGCTGTTTTTT,CASSIISTGELFF,-,-,TRBJ2-2,TRBV19
TGTGCCACCAGCAGAGCAGGGGGCGAAGAGACCCAGTACTTC,CATSRAGGEETQYF,-,TRBD1,TRBJ2-5,TRBV15
TGTGCCTGGAGTGTAGGGACGTTCGGGGGAGAAAAACTGTTTTTT,CAWSVGTFGGEKLFF,-,-,TRBJ1-4,TRBV30
TGTGCCAGTAGTTCCGCGGGAGGGTACGAGCAGTACTTC,CASSSAGGYEQYF,-,TRBD2,TRBJ2-7,TRBV19
TGTGCCAGCAGCGTAGGGGCAGGTAGCTCCTACGAGCAGTACTTC,CASSVGAGSSYEQYF,-,-,TRBJ2-7,TRBV9
TGTGCCAGCAGTTCGGGGATAAATCAGCCCCAGCATTTT,CASSSGINQPQHF,-,-,TRBJ1-5,TRBV6-5
TGTGCCAGCAGCTTACAACAGGGTTTGAGCTCCTACGAGCAGTACTTC,CASSLQQGLSSYEQYF,-,-,TRBJ2-7,TRBV7-2
TGTGCTAGTGGTTTGGTAACCGGGGGGAACACCGGGGAGCTGTTTTTT,CASGLVTGGNTGELFF,-,-,TRBJ2-2,TRBV12-5
TGCAGCGTTGTATCTAACTCCTACGAGCAGTACTTC,CSVVSNSYEQYF,-,-,TRBJ2-7,TRBV29-1
TGTGCCAGCAGTTACTCGAGTCGGGGTCGGGAGCAGTACTTC,CASSYSSRGREQYF,-,-,TRBJ2-7,TRBV6-5
TGTGCCAGCAGTGTCCGACAGGGTGAAGCTTTCTTT,CASSVRQGEAFF,-,TRBD1,TRBJ1-1,TRBV2
TGTGCCAGCTCGGGGCAGAGAAACGAGCAGTACTTC,CASSGQRNEQYF,-,-,TRBJ2-7,TRBV6-5
TGTGCCATCAGTGTAGGGACTACATCCTACGAGCAGTACTTC,CAISVGTTSYEQYF,once,TRBD2,TRBJ2-7,TRBV10-3
TGCAGCGTTGAAGTAAATGGGCAGGCCACCGGGGAGCTGTTTTTT,CSVEVNGQATGELFF,-,-,TRBJ2-2,TRBV29-1
TGTGCCAGCAGCGTAGGAGGCGGGAGCAATGAGCAGTTCTTC,CASSVGGGSNEQFF,-,TRBD2,TRBJ2-1,TRBV9